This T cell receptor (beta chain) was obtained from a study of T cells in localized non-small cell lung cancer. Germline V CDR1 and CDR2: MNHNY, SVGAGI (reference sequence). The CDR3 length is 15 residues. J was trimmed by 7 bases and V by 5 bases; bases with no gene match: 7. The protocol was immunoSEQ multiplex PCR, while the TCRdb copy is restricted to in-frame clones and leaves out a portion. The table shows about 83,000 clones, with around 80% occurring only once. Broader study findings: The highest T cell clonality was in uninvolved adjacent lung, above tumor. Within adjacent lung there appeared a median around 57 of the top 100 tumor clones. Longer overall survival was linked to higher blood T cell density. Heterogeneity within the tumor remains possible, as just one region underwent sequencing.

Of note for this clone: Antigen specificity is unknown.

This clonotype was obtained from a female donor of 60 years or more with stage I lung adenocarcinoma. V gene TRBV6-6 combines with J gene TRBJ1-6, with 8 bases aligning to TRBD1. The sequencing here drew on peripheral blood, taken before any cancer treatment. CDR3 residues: CASSGTGGTNSPLHF. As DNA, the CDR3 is TGTGCCAGCAGTGGAACAGGGGGGACGAATTCACCCCTCCACTTT.